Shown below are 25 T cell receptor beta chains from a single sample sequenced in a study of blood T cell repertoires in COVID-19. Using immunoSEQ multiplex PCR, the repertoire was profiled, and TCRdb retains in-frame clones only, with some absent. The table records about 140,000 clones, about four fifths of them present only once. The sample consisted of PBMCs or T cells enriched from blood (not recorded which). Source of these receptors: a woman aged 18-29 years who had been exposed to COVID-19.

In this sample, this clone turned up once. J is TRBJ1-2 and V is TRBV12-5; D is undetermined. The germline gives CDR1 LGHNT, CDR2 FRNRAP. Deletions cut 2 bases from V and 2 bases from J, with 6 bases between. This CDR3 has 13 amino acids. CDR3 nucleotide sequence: TGTGCTAGTGGTTTGTATGTAAACTATGGCTACACCTTC. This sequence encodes CASGLYVNYGYTF.

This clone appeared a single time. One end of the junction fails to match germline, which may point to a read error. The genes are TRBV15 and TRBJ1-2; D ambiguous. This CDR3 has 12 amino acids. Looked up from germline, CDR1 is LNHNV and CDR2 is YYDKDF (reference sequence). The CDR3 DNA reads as TGTGCCACCAGCAGAGATCAATCTACCACCTCTTTC. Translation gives CATSRDQSTTSF.

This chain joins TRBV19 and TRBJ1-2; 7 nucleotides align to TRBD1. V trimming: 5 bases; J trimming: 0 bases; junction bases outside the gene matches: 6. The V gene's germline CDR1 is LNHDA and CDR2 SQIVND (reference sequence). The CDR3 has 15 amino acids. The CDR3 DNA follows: TGTGCCAGTAGTTCCGGGACAGACGCTAACTATGGCTACACCTTC. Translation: CASSSGTDANYGYTF.

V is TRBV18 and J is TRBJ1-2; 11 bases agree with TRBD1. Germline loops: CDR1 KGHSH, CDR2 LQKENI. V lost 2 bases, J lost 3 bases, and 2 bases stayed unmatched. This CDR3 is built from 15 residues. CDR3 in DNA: TGTGCCAGCTCACCAACGGGACAGGGGGACTATGGCTACACCTTC. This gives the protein CASSPTGQGDYGYTF.

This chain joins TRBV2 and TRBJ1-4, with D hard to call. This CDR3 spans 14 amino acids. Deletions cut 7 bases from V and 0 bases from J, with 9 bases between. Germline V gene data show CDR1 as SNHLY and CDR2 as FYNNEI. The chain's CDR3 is CASKQEATNEKLFF. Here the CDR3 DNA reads TGTGCCAGCAAGCAGGAGGCAACTAATGAAAAACTGTTTTTT.

The CDR3 sequence: CAMEGAGGGDTQYF. The DNA for the CDR3 is TGTGCCATGGAGGGTGCGGGAGGGGGAGATACGCAGTATTTT. The chain carries TRBV5-4 and TRBJ2-3; 9 positions match TRBD2. This CDR3 comprises 14 residues. The J segment lost 5 bases and the V segment lost 9 bases, leaving 10 bases of the junction unmatched. The V gene's germline CDR1 is SGHNT and CDR2 YYREEE (reference sequence).

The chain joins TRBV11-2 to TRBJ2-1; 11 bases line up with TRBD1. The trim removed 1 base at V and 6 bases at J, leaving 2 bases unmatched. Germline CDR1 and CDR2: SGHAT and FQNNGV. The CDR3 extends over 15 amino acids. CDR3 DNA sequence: TGTGCCAGCAGCTTAGGGGGGACAGGGGGCAATGAGCAGTTCTTC. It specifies CASSLGGTGGNEQFF.

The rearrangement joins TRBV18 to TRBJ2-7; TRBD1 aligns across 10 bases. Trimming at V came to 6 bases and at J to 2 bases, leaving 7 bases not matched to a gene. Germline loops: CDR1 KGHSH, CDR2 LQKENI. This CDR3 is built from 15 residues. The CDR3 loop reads CASSLRDRGTYEQYF. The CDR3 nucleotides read TGTGCCAGCTCCCTCCGGGACAGGGGAACCTACGAGCAGTACTTC.

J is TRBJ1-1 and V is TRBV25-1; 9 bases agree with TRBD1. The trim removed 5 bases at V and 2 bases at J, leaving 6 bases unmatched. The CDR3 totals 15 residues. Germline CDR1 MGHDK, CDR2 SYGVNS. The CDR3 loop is CASSQPGQGNTEAFF. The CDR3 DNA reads TGTGCCAGCAGTCAACCGGGACAGGGAAACACTGAAGCTTTCTTT. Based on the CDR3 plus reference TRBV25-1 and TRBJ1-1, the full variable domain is EADIYQTPRYLVIGTGKKITLECSQTMGHDKMYWYQQDPGMELHLIHYSYGVNSTEKGDLSSESTVSRIRTEHFPLTLESARPSHTSQYLCASSQPGQGNTEAFFGQGTRLTVV.

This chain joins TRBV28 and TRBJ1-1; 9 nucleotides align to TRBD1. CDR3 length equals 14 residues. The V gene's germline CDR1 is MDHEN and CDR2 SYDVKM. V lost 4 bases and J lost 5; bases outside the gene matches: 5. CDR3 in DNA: TGTGCCAGCAGTTCACAGGGGGCCCGGACTGAAGCTTTCTTT. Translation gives CASSSQGARTEAFF.

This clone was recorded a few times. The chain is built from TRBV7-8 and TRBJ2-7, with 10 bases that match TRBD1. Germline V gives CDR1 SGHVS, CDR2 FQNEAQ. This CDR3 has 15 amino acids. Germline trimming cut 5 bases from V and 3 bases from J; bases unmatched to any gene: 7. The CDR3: CASSLTGTGVYEQYF. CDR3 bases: TGTGCCAGCAGCCTGACCGGGACAGGGGTCTACGAGCAGTACTTC.

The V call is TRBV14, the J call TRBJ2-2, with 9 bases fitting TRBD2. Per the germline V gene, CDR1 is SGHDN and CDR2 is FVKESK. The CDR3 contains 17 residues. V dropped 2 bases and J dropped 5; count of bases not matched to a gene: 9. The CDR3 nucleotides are TGTGCCAGCAGCCAATGGCTAGCGGGGACAGAGACCGGGGAGCTGTTTTTT. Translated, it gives CASSQWLAGTETGELFF.

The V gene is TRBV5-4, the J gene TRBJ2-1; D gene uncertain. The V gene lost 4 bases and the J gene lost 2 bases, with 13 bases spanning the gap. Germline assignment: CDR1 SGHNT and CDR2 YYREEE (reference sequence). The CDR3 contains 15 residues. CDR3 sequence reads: CASSAGLLTYNEQFF. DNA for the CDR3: TGTGCCAGCAGCGCCGGTCTATTAACCTACAATGAGCAGTTCTTC. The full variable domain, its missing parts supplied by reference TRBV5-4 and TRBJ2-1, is ETGVTQSPTHLIKTRGQQVTLRCSSQSGHNTVSWYQQALGQGPQFIFQYYREEENGRGNFPPRFSGLQFPNYSSELNVNALELDDSALYLCASSAGLLTYNEQFFGPGTRLTVL.

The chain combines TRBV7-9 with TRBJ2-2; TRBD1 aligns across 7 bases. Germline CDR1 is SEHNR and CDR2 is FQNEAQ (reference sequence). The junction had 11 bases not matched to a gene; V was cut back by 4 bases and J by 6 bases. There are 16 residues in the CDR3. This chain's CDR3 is CASSYTTGIMAGELFF. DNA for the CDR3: TGTGCCAGCAGCTATACGACAGGGATTATGGCCGGGGAGCTGTTTTTT. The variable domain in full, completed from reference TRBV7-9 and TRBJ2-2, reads DTGVSQNPRHKITKRGQNVTFRCDPISEHNRLYWYRQTLGQGPEFLTYFQNEAQLEKSRLLSDRFSAERPKGSFSTLEIQRTEQGDSAMYLCASSYTTGIMAGELFFGEGSRLTVL.

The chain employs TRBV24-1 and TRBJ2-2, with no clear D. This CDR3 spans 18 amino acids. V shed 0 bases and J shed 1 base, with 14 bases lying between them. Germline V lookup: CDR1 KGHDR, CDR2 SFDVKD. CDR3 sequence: CATSDLPAGNRNTGELFF. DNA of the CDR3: TGTGCCACCAGTGATTTGCCCGCAGGAAACAGGAACACCGGGGAGCTGTTTTTT.

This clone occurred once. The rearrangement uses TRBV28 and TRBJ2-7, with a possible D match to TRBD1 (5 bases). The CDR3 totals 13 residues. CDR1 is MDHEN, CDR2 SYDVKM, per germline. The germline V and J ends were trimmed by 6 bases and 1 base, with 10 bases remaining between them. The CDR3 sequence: CASSDSFSYEQYF. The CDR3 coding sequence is TGTGCCAGCAGCGACAGTTTTTCCTACGAGCAGTACTTC. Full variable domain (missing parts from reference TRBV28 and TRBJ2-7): DVKVTQSSRYLVKRTGEKVFLECVQDMDHENMFWYRQDPGLGLRLIYFSYDVKMKEKGDIPEGYSVSREKKERFSLILESASTNQTSMYLCASSDSFSYEQYFGPGTRLTVT.

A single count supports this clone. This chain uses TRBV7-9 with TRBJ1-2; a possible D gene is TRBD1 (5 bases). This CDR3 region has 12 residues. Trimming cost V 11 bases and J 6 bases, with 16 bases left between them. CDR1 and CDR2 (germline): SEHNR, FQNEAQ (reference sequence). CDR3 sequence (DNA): TGTGCCGGGGGGGGAGGCCCCCATGGCTACACCTTC. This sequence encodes CAGGGGPHGYTF.

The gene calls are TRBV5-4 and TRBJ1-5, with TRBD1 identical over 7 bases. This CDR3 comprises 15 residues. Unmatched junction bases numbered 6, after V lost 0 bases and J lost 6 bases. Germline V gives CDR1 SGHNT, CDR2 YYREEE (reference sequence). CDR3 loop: CASSLGGQAPQPQHF. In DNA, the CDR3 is TGTGCCAGCAGCTTGGGTGGACAGGCTCCTCAGCCCCAGCATTTT.

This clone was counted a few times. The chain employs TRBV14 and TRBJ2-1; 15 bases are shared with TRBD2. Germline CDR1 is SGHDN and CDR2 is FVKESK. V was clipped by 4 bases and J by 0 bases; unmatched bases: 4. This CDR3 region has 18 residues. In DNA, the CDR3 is TGTGCCAGCAGCCTAGGACTAGCGGGAGGGGCCTCCTACAATGAGCAGTTCTTC. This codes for CASSLGLAGGASYNEQFF.

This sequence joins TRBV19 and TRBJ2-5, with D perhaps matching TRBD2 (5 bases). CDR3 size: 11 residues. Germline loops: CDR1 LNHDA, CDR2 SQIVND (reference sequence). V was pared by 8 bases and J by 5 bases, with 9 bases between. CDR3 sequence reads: CASASRETQYF. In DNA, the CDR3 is TGTGCCAGTGCTAGCAGGGAGACCCAGTACTTC.

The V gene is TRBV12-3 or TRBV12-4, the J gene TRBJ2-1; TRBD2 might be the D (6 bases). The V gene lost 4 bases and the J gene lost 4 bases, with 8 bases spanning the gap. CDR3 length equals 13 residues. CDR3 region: CASSWTTYNEQFF. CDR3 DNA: TGTGCCAGCAGTTGGACTACTTACAATGAGCAGTTCTTC.

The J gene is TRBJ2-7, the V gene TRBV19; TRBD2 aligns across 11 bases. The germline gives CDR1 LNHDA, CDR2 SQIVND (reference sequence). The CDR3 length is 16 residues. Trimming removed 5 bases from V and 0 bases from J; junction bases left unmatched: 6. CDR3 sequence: CASSARLAGFSYEQYF. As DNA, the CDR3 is TGTGCCAGTAGTGCCAGACTAGCGGGATTCTCCTACGAGCAGTACTTC.

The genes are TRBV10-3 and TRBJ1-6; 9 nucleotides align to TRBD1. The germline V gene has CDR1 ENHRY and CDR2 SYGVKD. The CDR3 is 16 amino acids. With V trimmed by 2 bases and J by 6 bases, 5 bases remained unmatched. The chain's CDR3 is CAISEDQGQGNSPLHF. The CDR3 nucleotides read TGTGCCATCAGTGAGGACCAGGGACAGGGTAATTCACCCCTCCACTTT.

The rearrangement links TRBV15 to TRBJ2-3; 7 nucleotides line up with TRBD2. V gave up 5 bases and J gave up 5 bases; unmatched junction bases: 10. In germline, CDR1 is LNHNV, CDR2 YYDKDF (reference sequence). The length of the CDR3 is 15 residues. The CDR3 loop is CATSFGGRRLDTQYF. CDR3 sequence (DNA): TGTGCCACCAGCTTCGGCGGGAGAAGGTTAGATACGCAGTATTTT.

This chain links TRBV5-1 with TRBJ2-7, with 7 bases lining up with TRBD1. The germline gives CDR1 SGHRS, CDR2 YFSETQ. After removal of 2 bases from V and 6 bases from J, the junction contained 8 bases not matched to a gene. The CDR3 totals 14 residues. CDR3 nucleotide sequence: TGCGCCAGCAGCTTAGGGAACAGGGGTCTCGAGCAGTACTTC. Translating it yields CASSLGNRGLEQYF.